The clone carrying this T cell receptor (beta chain) turned up a few times. Antigen unknown. This sample stems from a study of blood T cells in healthy people across ages. Turning to the study itself: Template switching picked up about one barcoded beta molecule for each two T cells.

This CDR3 is 15 amino acids long. The germline V and J ends were trimmed by 4 bases and 0 bases, with 12 bases remaining between them. Germline V lookup: CDR1 ENHRY, CDR2 SYGVKD. A sample-barcoded 5' primer and a J-beta primer mix were used in a second PCR of roughly 7 to 11 cycles. MiXCR, applied by TCRdb to the 5' RACE reads, yields one record per CDR3 protein. The profile shows hundreds of thousands of distinct CDR3 sequences, 56% of them singletons. Per-sample yields of isolated PBMCs were at least 7 million. Study findings and constraints: There were more naive CD4+ cells and higher diversity in long-lived donors than in aged donors.

Material for sequencing was blood. The clonotype was recovered from a middle-aged man in good health. The chain couples TRBV10-3 to TRBJ2-5, with a tentative D call TRBD1 (6 bases). DNA for the CDR3: TGTGCCATCAGTGGGGGACACGCACACCAAGAGACCCAGTACTTC. The encoded protein is CAISGGHAHQETQYF.